The rows below give T cell receptor beta chains drawn from one sample of a study of shared clonotypes between healthy human individuals. Only in-frame clones appear in the TCRdb table, and some are missing; sequencing was by immunoSEQ multiplex PCR. The data show approximately 1,000,000 clones, more than 75% seen once. The sequenced sample was memory CD4+ T cells from PBMCs. The receptors were gathered from a man aged 18 to 35 in good health. Some clones in this sample may be carry-over from other donors' samples. Each CDR3 is given with its conserved first and last residue. D genes are given only for firm matches. Some rows mark clone size as missing; the rest say once, few, many or name a class of expanded clone.

TRBJ1-2	-	-	TRBV19	TGTGCCAGTAGTATACGAGGGTCTTTCGCCTATGGCTACACCTTC	CASSIRGSFAYGYTF
TRBJ1-3	TRBD1	once	TRBV10-3	TGTGCCATCAGTGGAGGGACAGGGAAAGGAAACACCATATATTTT	CAISGGTGKGNTIYF
TRBJ2-3	TRBD2	many	TRBV29-1	TGCAGCGTTGAGGGGACTAGCGGGAGAGAAACAGATACGCAGTATTTT	CSVEGTSGRETDTQYF
TRBJ2-2	-	-	TRBV2	TGTGCCAGCAGTCGGCCAAACACCGGGGAGCTGTTTTTT	CASSRPNTGELFF
TRBJ1-2	-	-	TRBV5-1	TGCGCCAGCAGCTATAGCGGACGCGACTATGGCTACACCTTC	CASSYSGRDYGYTF
TRBJ2-7	TRBD1	-	TRBV7-3	TGTGCCAGCAGCAACAGACAGGGGGACGAGCAGTACTTC	CASSNRQGDEQYF
TRBJ2-3	-	-	TRBV6-1	TGTGCCAGCAGTGGCCCCTTTGTGGATACGCAGTATTTT	CASSGPFVDTQYF
TRBJ2-1	TRBD2	-	TRBV5-4	TGTGCCAGCAGCTTGGTAGCGGGAGCTAGGAATGAGCAGTTCTTC	CASSLVAGARNEQFF
TRBJ1-5	-	-	TRBV5-8	TGTGCCAGCAGCCCGATTGGAGGAGACGGCCTTGGCAATCAGCCCCAGCATTTT	CASSPIGGDGLGNQPQHF
TRBJ2-7	TRBD1	-	TRBV25-1	TGTGCCAGTATGGATACAGGGGGTACCTACGAGCAGTACTTC	CASMDTGGTYEQYF
TRBJ1-5	-	-	TRBV6-5	TGTGCCAGCAGCTTCAGCAGCAATCAGCCCCAGCATTTT	CASSFSSNQPQHF